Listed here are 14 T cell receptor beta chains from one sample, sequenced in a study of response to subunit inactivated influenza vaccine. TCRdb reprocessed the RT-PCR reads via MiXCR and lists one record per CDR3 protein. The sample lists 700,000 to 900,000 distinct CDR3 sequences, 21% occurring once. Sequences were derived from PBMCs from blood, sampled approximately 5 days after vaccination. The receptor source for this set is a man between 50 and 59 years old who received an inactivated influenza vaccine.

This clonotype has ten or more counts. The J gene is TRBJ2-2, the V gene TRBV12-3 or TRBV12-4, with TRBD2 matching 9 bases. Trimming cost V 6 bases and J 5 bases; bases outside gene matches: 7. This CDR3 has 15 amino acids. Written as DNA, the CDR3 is TGTGCCAGCAGCCTTTCTAGCGGGAAGACCGGGGAGCTGTTTTTT. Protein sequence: CASSLSSGKTGELFF.

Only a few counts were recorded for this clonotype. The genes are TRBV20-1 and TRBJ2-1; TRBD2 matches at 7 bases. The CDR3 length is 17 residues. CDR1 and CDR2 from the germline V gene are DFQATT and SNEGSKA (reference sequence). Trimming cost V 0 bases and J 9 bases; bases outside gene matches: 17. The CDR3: CSARDPQISGYTSEQFF. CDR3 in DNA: TGCAGTGCTAGAGATCCCCAAATTAGCGGGTACACAAGTGAGCAGTTCTTC.

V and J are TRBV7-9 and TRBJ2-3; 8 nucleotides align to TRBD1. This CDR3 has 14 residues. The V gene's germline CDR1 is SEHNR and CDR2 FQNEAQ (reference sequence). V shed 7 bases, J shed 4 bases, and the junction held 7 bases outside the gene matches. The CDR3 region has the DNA TGTGCCAGCAACTCGGACAGGGACGCAGATACGCAGTATTTT. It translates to CASNSDRDADTQYF.

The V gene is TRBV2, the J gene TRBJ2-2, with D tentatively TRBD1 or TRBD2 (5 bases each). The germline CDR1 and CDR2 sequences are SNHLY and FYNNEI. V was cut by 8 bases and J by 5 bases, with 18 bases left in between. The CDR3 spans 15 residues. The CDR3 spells CASGFGRERTGELFF. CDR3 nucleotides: TGTGCCAGCGGCTTTGGCAGGGAGAGGACCGGGGAGCTGTTTTTT.

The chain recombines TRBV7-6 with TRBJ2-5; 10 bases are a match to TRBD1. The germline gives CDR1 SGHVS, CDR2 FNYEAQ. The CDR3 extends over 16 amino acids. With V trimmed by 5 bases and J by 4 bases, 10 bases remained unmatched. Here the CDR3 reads CASSPQTGGVGETQYF. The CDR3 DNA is TGTGCCAGCAGCCCCCAGACAGGGGGCGTAGGAGAGACCCAGTACTTC. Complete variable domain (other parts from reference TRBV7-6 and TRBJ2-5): GAGVSQSPRYKVTKRGQDVALRCDPISGHVSLYWYRQALGQGPEFLTYFNYEAQQDKSGLPNDRFSAERPEGSISTLTIQRTEQRDSAMYRCASSPQTGGVGETQYFGPGTRLLVL.

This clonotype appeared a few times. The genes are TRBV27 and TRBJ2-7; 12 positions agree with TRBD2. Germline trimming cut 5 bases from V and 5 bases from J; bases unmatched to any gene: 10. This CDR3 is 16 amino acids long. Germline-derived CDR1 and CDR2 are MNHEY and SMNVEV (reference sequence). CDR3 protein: CASSTRLAGEGHEQYF. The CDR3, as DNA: TGTGCCAGCAGTACCCGACTAGCGGGGGAGGGCCACGAGCAGTACTTC.

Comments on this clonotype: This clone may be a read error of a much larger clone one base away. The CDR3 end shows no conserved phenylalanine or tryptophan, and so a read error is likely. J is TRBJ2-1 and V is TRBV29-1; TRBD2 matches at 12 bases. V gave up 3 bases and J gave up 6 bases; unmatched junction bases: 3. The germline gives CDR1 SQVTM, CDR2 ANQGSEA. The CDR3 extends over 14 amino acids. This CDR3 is CSVDPSGRGNEQFL. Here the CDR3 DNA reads TGCAGCGTTGACCCTAGCGGGAGGGGCAATGAGCAGTTCCTC.

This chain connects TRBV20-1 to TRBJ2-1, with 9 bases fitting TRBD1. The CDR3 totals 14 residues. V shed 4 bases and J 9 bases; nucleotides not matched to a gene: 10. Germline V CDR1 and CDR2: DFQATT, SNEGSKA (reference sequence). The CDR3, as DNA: TGCAGTGCTACACAGACAGGGGGGGGTGGTGAGCAGTTCTTC. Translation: CSATQTGGGGEQFF.

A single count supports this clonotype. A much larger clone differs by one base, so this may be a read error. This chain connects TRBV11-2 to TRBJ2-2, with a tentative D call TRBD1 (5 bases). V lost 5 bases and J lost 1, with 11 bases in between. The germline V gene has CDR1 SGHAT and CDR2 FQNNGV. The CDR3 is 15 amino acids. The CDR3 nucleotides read TGTGCCAGCAGCCTCAGACAGCAGAACACCGGGGAGCTGTTTTTT. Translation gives CASSLRQQNTGELFF.

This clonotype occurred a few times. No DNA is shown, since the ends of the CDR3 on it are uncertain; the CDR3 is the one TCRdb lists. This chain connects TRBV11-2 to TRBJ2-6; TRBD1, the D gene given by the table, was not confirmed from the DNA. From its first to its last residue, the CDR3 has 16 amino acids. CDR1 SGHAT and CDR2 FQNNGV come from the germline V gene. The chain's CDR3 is CASSLFFGAGANVLTF.

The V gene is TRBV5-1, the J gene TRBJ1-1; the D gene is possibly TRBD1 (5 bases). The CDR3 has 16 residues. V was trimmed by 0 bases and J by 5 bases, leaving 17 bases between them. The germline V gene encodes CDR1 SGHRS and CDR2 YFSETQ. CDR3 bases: TGCGCCAGCAGCTTGGAGCCAGGGAAAACAATAACTGAAGCTTTCTTT. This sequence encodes CASSLEPGKTITEAFF.

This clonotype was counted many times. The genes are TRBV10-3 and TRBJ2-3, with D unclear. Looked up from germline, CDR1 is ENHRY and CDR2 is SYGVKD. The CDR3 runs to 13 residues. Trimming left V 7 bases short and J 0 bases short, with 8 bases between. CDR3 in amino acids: CAIKETSTDTQYF. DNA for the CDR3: TGTGCCATCAAAGAGACTAGCACAGATACGCAGTATTTT.

Written as DNA, the CDR3 is TGTGCCAGCAGATCCGGACTAGCGGGGGCCACAGATACGCAGTATTTT. As protein: CASRSGLAGATDTQYF. The V call is TRBV12-3 or TRBV12-4, the J call TRBJ2-3; 13 bases map to TRBD2. J gave up 2 bases and V 6 bases, and 5 bases lay outside the gene matches. The CDR3 has 16 amino acids.

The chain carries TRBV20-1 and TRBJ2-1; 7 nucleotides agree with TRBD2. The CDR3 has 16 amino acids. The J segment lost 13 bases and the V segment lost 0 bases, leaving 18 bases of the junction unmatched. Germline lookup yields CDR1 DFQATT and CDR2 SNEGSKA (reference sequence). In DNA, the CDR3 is TGCAGTGCTAGAGACTTACAGACTAGCCGGCCCGTCCTACAGTTCTTC. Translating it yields CSARDLQTSRPVLQFF.